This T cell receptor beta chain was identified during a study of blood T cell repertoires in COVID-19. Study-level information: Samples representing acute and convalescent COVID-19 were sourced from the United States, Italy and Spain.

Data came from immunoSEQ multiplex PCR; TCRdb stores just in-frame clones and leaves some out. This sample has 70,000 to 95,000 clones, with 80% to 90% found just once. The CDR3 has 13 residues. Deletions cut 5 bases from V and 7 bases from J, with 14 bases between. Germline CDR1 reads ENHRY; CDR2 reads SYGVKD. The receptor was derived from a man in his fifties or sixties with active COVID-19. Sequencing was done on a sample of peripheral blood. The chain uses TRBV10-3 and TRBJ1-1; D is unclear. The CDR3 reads CAISPLGQSEAFF. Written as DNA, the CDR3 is TGTGCCATCAGTCCCCTAGGTCAGAGTGAAGCTTTCTTT.